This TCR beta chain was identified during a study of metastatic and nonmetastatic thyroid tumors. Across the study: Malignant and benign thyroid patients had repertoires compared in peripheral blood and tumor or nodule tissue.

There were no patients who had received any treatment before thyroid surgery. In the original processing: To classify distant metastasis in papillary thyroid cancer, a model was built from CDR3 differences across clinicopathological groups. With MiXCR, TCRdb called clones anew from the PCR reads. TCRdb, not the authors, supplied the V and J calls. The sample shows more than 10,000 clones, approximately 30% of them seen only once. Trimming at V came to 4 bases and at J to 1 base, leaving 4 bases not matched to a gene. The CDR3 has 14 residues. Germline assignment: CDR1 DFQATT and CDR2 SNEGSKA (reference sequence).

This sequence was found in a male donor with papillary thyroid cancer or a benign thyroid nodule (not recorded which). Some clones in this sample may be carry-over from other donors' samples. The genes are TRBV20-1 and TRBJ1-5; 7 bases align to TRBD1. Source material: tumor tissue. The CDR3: CSAIEGASNQPQHF. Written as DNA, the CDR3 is TGCAGTGCTATCGAGGGGGCCAGCAATCAGCCCCAGCATTTT.